The rows below give T cell receptor beta chains drawn from one sample of a study of blood T cell repertoires in COVID-19. Profiled with immunoSEQ multiplex PCR; TCRdb holds only in-frame clones, not every one. The table includes over 30,000 clones, approximately 88% detected once. Sequencing was performed on peripheral blood. All receptors come from a human donor in a cohort sampled during active COVID-19. Each CDR3 is given with its conserved first and last residue. Each record gives: J gene, D gene, V gene, clone size, CDR3 DNA, CDR3 protein. D genes are given only for firm matches. Expanded clones get a size class; other rows say once, few or many, or leave the size out.

TRBJ2-3,NA,TRBV3-1/TRBV3-2,NA,TGTGCCAGCAGCCAAGGATCCCGAACCAGAGGCACGCAGTATTTT,CASSQGSRTRGTQYF
TRBJ2-1,TRBD1,TRBV2,NA,TGTGCCAGCAGCGCCGACAGGGTGCAAAATGAGCAGTTCTTC,CASSADRVQNEQFF
TRBJ2-7,TRBD1,TRBV5-5,NA,TGTGCCAGCAGCTTGTGGGGGACAGGGACCTACGAGCAGTACTTC,CASSLWGTGTYEQYF
TRBJ2-1,NA,TRBV5-4,NA,TGTGCCAGCAGCTTGGTTTATGCGGCTGAGCAGTTCTTC,CASSLVYAAEQFF
TRBJ1-2,NA,TRBV4-3,NA,TGCGCCAGCAGCCAAGACGAACAGGGATATGGCTACACCTTC,CASSQDEQGYGYTF
TRBJ2-3,NA,TRBV11-2,once,TGTGCCAGCAGCTTAGCCAGTTCTAGCACAGATACGCAGTATTTT,CASSLASSSTDTQYF
TRBJ2-3,TRBD2,TRBV3-1/TRBV3-2,NA,TGTGCCAGCAGCCCTCTCTGGGTAGCGGGGTACACAGATACGCAGTATTTT,CASSPLWVAGYTDTQYF
TRBJ2-7,TRBD2,TRBV7-9,NA,TGTGCCAGCAGCTTAGGCGGGAGGTCCTACGAGCAGTACTTC,CASSLGGRSYEQYF
TRBJ1-6,TRBD1,TRBV5-5,NA,TGTGCCAGCAGCTTCTCCAGGGGGCATTCACCCCTCCACTTT,CASSFSRGHSPLHF
TRBJ1-4,TRBD1,TRBV5-1,NA,TGCGCCAGCAGCCCCCGGGACAGGGGGGAAAAACTGTTTTTT,CASSPRDRGEKLFF
TRBJ2-5,NA,TRBV19,NA,TGTGCCAGTAGTATAGGTCGATGGTCCGGAGAGACCCAGTACTTC,CASSIGRWSGETQYF
TRBJ2-5,NA,TRBV12-3/TRBV12-4,NA,TGTGCCAGCAGTTTATGGGCAGAAGAGACCCAGTACTTC,CASSLWAEETQYF
TRBJ2-2,TRBD1,TRBV19,once,TGTGCCAGTAGTATGTGGGACAGCTATAACACCGGGGAGCTGTTTTTT,CASSMWDSYNTGELFF
TRBJ1-1,TRBD1,TRBV11-1,NA,TGTGCCAGCAGCCTTGACCAGGGGGTCGGGACTGAAGCTTTCTTT,CASSLDQGVGTEAFF
TRBJ2-5,NA,TRBV3-1/TRBV3-2,NA,TGTGCCAGCAGCCCCCCCGGGAAGGAGACTAAGATCCAAGAGACCCAGTACTTC,CASSPPGKETKIQETQYF
TRBJ2-1,TRBD2,TRBV10-3,NA,TGTGCCATCAGTGAGTCTTGGACTAGCGGGAGTGGTGAGCAGTTCTTC,CAISESWTSGSGEQFF
TRBJ2-1,NA,TRBV30,NA,TGTGCCGCATACGGGTTTGAGTACAATGAGCAGTTCTTC,CAAYGFEYNEQFF
TRBJ1-2,NA,TRBV14,once,TGTGCCAGCAGCCGGCCACACCCAGGGTCTAGCTATGGCTACACCTTC,CASSRPHPGSSYGYTF
TRBJ1-1,TRBD1,TRBV6-5,NA,TGTGCCAGCAGTCGCCGACAGGGCTATAGCACTGAAGCTTTCTTT,CASSRRQGYSTEAFF
TRBJ2-3,TRBD2,TRBV9,NA,TGTGCCAGCAGCGTAGCAGCGGGAGCCGGCACAGATACGCAGTATTTT,CASSVAAGAGTDTQYF
TRBJ2-7,NA,TRBV11-2,NA,TGTGCCAGCAGCTCCCGCGGGTACGAGCAGTACTTC,CASSSRGYEQYF
TRBJ1-1,NA,TRBV30,NA,TGTGCCTGGAGTGTCACAGTTATGAACACTGAAGCTTTCTTT,CAWSVTVMNTEAFF
TRBJ1-2,TRBD1,TRBV6-5,NA,TGTGCCAGCAGTCGGACAGGGTATGGCTACACCTTC,CASSRTGYGYTF
TRBJ2-4,NA,TRBV4-3,NA,TGCGCCAGCAGCCAAGGCCTGGGGAGAAACATTCAGTACTTC,CASSQGLGRNIQYF
TRBJ2-3,NA,TRBV7-3,NA,TGTGCCAGCAGCCCCAGCGCCATCTCGGATACGCAGTATTTT,CASSPSAISDTQYF
TRBJ1-6,TRBD1,TRBV6-5,NA,TGTGCCAGCAGTTCAGGGGGTCTAATCTTGACCCTCCACTTT,CASSSGGLILTLHF
TRBJ1-1,NA,TRBV30,NA,TGTGCCTGGAGTCCCTGGGGCCTGGACACTGAAGCTTTCTTT,CAWSPWGLDTEAFF
TRBJ2-7,TRBD2,TRBV9,NA,TGTGCCAGCAGCGAGAGCCCGCTCGCGGGAGTCTACGAGCAGTACTTC,CASSESPLAGVYEQYF
TRBJ2-7,TRBD2,TRBV12-5,NA,TGTGCTAGTGGTAGTTGGGGCGGCGGGGGTGGTGAGCAGTACTTC,CASGSWGGGGGEQYF
TRBJ1-2,NA,TRBV18,NA,TGTGCCAGCTCACCAACAGGCGCTAACTATGGCTACACCTTC,CASSPTGANYGYTF
TRBJ1-3,TRBD1,TRBV7-3,NA,TGTGCCAGCAGCTTAGGGGGCCCGACAGGGGGAAACACCATATATTTT,CASSLGGPTGGNTIYF
TRBJ2-1,TRBD2,TRBV5-8,NA,TGTGCCAGCAGCTTGGGACTAGCGGACTCCTACAATGAGCAGTTCTTC,CASSLGLADSYNEQFF
TRBJ1-1,NA,TRBV28,NA,TGTGCCAGCAGTCTTCATAGGGGGTGGAGCGACACTGAAGCTTTCTTT,CASSLHRGWSDTEAFF
TRBJ1-2,NA,TRBV19,NA,TGTGCCAGTAGTGGGAGGTTGCAGGGCTATGGCTACACCTTC,CASSGRLQGYGYTF
TRBJ2-5,NA,TRBV30,NA,TGTGCCTGGAAGGGGCGGGGTTTACAAGAGACCCAGTACTTC,CAWKGRGLQETQYF
TRBJ1-5,NA,TRBV9,few,TGTGCCAGCAGCCCTACAGATAGCAATCAGCCCCAGCATTTT,CASSPTDSNQPQHF
TRBJ1-5,NA,TRBV28,NA,TGTGCCAGCAGTACTCACAGGGTGGGAAGGAATCAGCCCCAGCATTTT,CASSTHRVGRNQPQHF
TRBJ2-3,TRBD2,TRBV5-5,NA,TGTGCCAGCAGCTTGGCACTAGCGGGCGCCCTAAGCACAGATACGCAGTATTTT,CASSLALAGALSTDTQYF
TRBJ1-2,NA,TRBV19,NA,TGTGCCAGTAGTCCCAGCCGCAGGGAACTCTATGGCTACACCTTC,CASSPSRRELYGYTF
TRBJ1-1,NA,TRBV4-3,NA,TGCGCCAGCAGCCACATTAACGGGGGAACTGAAGCTTTCTTT,CASSHINGGTEAFF
TRBJ1-5,NA,TRBV6-2/TRBV6-3,NA,TGTGCCAGCAGTTACTCTTGGCCTAGCAATCAGCCCCAGCATTTT,CASSYSWPSNQPQHF
TRBJ1-1,TRBD1,TRBV27,NA,TGTGCCAGCAGTTCAAATCCGGGACAGGGGAAGACTGAAGCTTTCTTT,CASSSNPGQGKTEAFF